The text below deals with one TCR beta chain. The CDR3 covers 11 residues. Germline CDR1 and CDR2: SGDLS and YYNGEE. V gave up 0 bases and J gave up 8 bases, with 5 bases separating them. These data are taken from a study of OX40 agonist ivuxolimab in advanced cancers. The table came from immunoSEQ multiplex PCR; TCRdb's copy has only in-frame clones and leaves some out. This table holds tens of thousands of clones, about 80% found once. This clonotype was sampled from an adult with an advanced solid tumor such as melanoma, head and neck, liver or kidney cancer. Here the sequenced sample was CD4+ or CD8+ T cells sorted from blood, taken in a trial of the OX40 agonist ivuxolimab. The V call is TRBV9, the J call TRBJ1-2; D gene uncertain. CDR3 nucleotide sequence: TGTGCCAGCAGCGTAGATGACGGCTACACCTTC. Protein: CASSVDDGYTF.